The 2 T cell receptor beta chains reported below all come from one sample, sequenced in a study of blood T cell repertoires in COVID-19. Produced via immunoSEQ multiplex PCR; TCRdb's table is partial and in-frame only. The sample consists of around 130,000 clones, roughly 79% of them appearing once. The material sequenced was peripheral blood. The receptors come from a human donor in a cohort sampled during active COVID-19.

The chain links TRBV28 to TRBJ1-3; 8 nucleotides agree with TRBD1. This CDR3 comprises 13 residues. Trimming removed 6 bases from V and 4 bases from J; junction bases left unmatched: 2. Germline CDR1 and CDR2: MDHEN and SYDVKM. The CDR3, as DNA: TGTGCCAGCAGGCAGGGGGCCGGAAACACCATATATTTT. Translated: CASRQGAGNTIYF.

The V and J genes are TRBV12-3 or TRBV12-4 and TRBJ1-1; D remains ambiguous. V lost 6 bases and J 1 base, leaving 9 bases between the germline ends. The CDR3 has 13 residues. CDR3 DNA: TGTGCCAGCAGGCTGGCCCCGAACACTGAAGCTTTCTTT. This codes for CASRLAPNTEAFF.